A single sample gave rise to the 21 T cell receptor beta chains below, sequenced in a study of cytomegalovirus exposure and HLA in healthy donors. PCR employed 60 Vbeta and 13 Jbeta primers. Clones were read by immunoSEQ multiplex PCR, and TCRdb kept only the in-frame ones, dropping some. This table holds 100,000 to 150,000 clones, about 73% found once. Sequenced: PBMCs. The receptors were gathered from a woman in her 50s in good health and CMV-seropositive.

This clone was detected once. The rearrangement links TRBV6-6 to TRBJ2-2; TRBD1 aligns across 8 bases. The junction had 2 bases not matched to a gene; V was cut back by 5 bases and J by 6 bases. The length of the CDR3 is 13 residues. The germline gives CDR1 MNHNY, CDR2 SVGAGI (reference sequence). The CDR3 nucleotides read TGTGCCAGCAGTCGACAGGGGTCCGGGGAGCTGTTTTTT. Translation: CASSRQGSGELFF.

The chain joins TRBV2 to TRBJ2-4; no clear D. The V gene lost 8 bases and the J gene lost 1 base, with 9 bases spanning the gap. This CDR3 has 13 amino acids. Per germline, CDR1 SNHLY and CDR2 FYNNEI. Written as DNA, the CDR3 is TGTGCCAGCCTGAGGCTGGCCAAAAACATTCAGTACTTC. This translates into CASLRLAKNIQYF.

V and J are TRBV9 and TRBJ2-4; 7 bases agree with TRBD1. The V and J ends lost 4 bases and 1 base, in that order; junction bases with no gene match: 14. This CDR3 comprises 18 residues. CDR1 is SGDLS, CDR2 YYNGEE, per germline. The CDR3 DNA reads TGTGCCAGCAGCCGAACGACAGGGAGAGAAGGGGCCAAAAACATTCAGTACTTC. This gives the protein CASSRTTGREGAKNIQYF.

V and J are TRBV6-6 and TRBJ1-3; D unclear. The CDR3 is made up of 16 amino acids. CDR1 and CDR2 from the germline V gene are MNHNY and SVGAGI (reference sequence). Trimming cost V 2 bases and J 0 bases, with 11 bases left between them. This chain's CDR3 is CASSYNLGVSGNTIYF. The CDR3 region has the DNA TGTGCCAGCAGTTACAACCTAGGAGTCTCTGGAAACACCATATATTTT.

The chain uses TRBV10-3 and TRBJ2-7; 9 bases are shared with TRBD1. With 11 bases clipped from V and 1 base from J, the junction kept 6 bases outside the gene matches. The germline V gene has CDR1 ENHRY and CDR2 SYGVKD. This CDR3 has 13 residues. The CDR3: CAAAQGASYEQYF. The CDR3 DNA reads TGTGCCGCAGCACAGGGGGCATCCTACGAGCAGTACTTC.

Note on this clone: The junction shows a germline mismatch at one end, possibly a read error. The chain carries TRBV5-6 and TRBJ2-2; tentatively, D is TRBD2 (6 bases). This CDR3 has 13 amino acids. The germline V gene has CDR1 SGHDT and CDR2 YYEEEE. The CDR3 loop is CASSFGTRGELLF. DNA of the CDR3: TGTGCCAGCAGCTTCGGGACTCGCGGGGAGCTGCTTTTT.

The chain is built from TRBV5-4 and TRBJ2-5, with D perhaps TRBD1 (6 bases). Germline CDR1 SGHNT, CDR2 YYREEE (reference sequence). V was clipped by 4 bases and J by 2 bases, with 15 bases between them. The length of the CDR3 is 15 residues. The chain's CDR3 is CASSPGSRGQETQYF. CDR3 bases: TGTGCCAGCAGCCCTGGGTCGAGGGGGCAAGAGACCCAGTACTTC.

V and J are TRBV6-1 and TRBJ1-2, with 8 positions matching TRBD1. The ends lost 4 bases at V and 10 bases at J; junction bases unmatched: 2. This CDR3 has 11 amino acids. Germline lookup yields CDR1 MNHNS and CDR2 SASEGT. The CDR3 loop reads CASSGDRIYTF. The CDR3 coding sequence is TGTGCCAGCAGTGGGGACAGGATCTACACCTTC.

The V call is TRBV5-1, the J call TRBJ1-2; TRBD1 is a possible D gene (5 bases). CDR3 length: 14 amino acids. Trimming took off 0 bases at V and 8 bases at J, with 14 bases between the two ends. In germline, CDR1 is SGHRS, CDR2 YFSETQ. CDR3 amino acids: CASSLGTRPRGYTF. Here the CDR3 DNA reads TGCGCCAGCAGCTTGGGGACACGGCCTAGAGGCTACACCTTC.

The CDR3 coding sequence is TGCGCCAGCAGCTTGGTTAGAAGGACAGGGGGCGACACCGGGGAGCTGTTTTTT. Protein sequence: CASSLVRRTGGDTGELFF. The chain has TRBV5-1 and TRBJ2-2; 11 bases are shared with TRBD1. The CDR3 has 18 amino acids. Germline assignment: CDR1 SGHRS and CDR2 YFSETQ. The junction had 7 bases not matched to a gene; V was cut back by 0 bases and J by 3 bases.

The V and J genes are TRBV6-1 and TRBJ1-3, with no clear D. The CDR3 consists of 14 residues. Germline V gives CDR1 MNHNS, CDR2 SASEGT. V lost 7 bases to trimming and J lost 0 bases, with 10 bases between them. In DNA, the CDR3 is TGTGCCAGCAAGTGGGCTAACTCTGGAAACACCATATATTTT. This sequence encodes CASKWANSGNTIYF.

V usage is TRBV19 and J usage is TRBJ1-1; a possible D gene is TRBD1 (6 bases). The CDR3 runs 11 residues. V lost 7 bases, J lost 8 bases, and 11 bases lay in between. CDR1 LNHDA and CDR2 SQIVND come from the germline V gene (reference sequence). The CDR3 spells CASTRGGEAFF. CDR3 bases: TGTGCCAGTACCAGAGGGGGAGAAGCTTTCTTT.

The V and J genes are TRBV5-6 and TRBJ1-2, with D possibly being TRBD1 (6 bases). Germline lookup yields CDR1 SGHDT and CDR2 YYEEEE. V was cut by 7 bases and J by 4 bases, with 17 bases left in between. The CDR3 contains 14 residues. The CDR3 reads CASRFLGAVYGYTF. The CDR3 DNA reads TGTGCCAGCCGATTTTTGGGGGCGGTCTATGGCTACACCTTC.

The sample holds one count of this clone. The chain recombines TRBV5-6 with TRBJ1-2; D gene uncertain. CDR1 is SGHDT and CDR2 is YYEEEE in the germline V gene. V lost 3 bases, J lost 2 bases, and 8 bases lay in between. The CDR3 spans 13 residues. The CDR3 sequence: CASSSTRNYGYTF. In nucleotides, the CDR3 is TGTGCCAGCAGCTCTACTCGGAACTATGGCTACACCTTC.

V usage is TRBV9 and J usage is TRBJ2-3; tentatively, D is TRBD1 (6 bases). The germline CDR1 and CDR2 sequences are SGDLS and YYNGEE. This CDR3 comprises 14 residues. V was pared by 4 bases and J by 4 bases, with 13 bases between. CDR3 nucleotide sequence: TGTGCCAGCAGCCCCGGACAGAGCCCAGATACGCAGTATTTT. This codes for CASSPGQSPDTQYF.

The chain combines TRBV30 with TRBJ2-6, with a tentative D call TRBD1 (6 bases). Per the germline V gene, CDR1 is GTSNPN and CDR2 is SVGIG (reference sequence). Trimming left V 0 bases short and J 2 bases short, with 11 bases between. There are 16 residues in the CDR3. In nucleotides, the CDR3 is TGTGCCTGGAGTGTCCTAGGGGGAACTGGGGCCAACGTCCTGACTTTC. Translated: CAWSVLGGTGANVLTF.

V and J are TRBV4-2 and TRBJ1-4; D gene ambiguous. The CDR3 is 15 residues long. V was pared by 4 bases and J by 4 bases, with 13 bases between. Germline-derived CDR1 and CDR2 are LGHNA and YNFKEQ. CDR3 DNA: TGTGCCAGCAGCCGGGATGGGAGCTTTAATGAAAAACTGTTTTTT. This translates into CASSRDGSFNEKLFF.

This chain uses TRBV2 with TRBJ1-5; D unclear. Trimming left V 6 bases short and J 13 bases short, with 13 bases between. Germline CDR1 is SNHLY and CDR2 is FYNNEI. The CDR3 is 11 amino acids. The DNA of the CDR3 is TGTGCCAGCAGGAGGGAGTCAGGTCAGCATTTT. Its protein product is CASRRESGQHF.

This clone was counted a few times. One junction end disagrees with the germline gene, perhaps due to a read error. The chain combines TRBV5-1 with TRBJ2-7; D ambiguous. The CDR3 is 14 residues long. Germline CDR1 reads SGHRS; CDR2 reads YFSETQ. The CDR3 sequence is CASSLVHPSYEQYF. In nucleotides, the CDR3 is TGTGCCAGCAGCTTGGTACACCCCTCCTACGAGCAGTACTTC.

The chain recombines TRBV2 with TRBJ2-7; D remains unclear. V lost 7 bases to trimming and J lost 13 bases, with 14 bases between them. This CDR3 region has 10 residues. Germline assignment: CDR1 SNHLY and CDR2 FYNNEI. Here the CDR3 DNA reads TGTGCCAGCATAGAAACAGTCCCCTACTTC. Its translation is CASIETVPYF.

This clone showed up just a few times. This rearrangement joins TRBV5-4 to TRBJ2-5; D is uncertain. Germline V CDR1 and CDR2: SGHNT, YYREEE (reference sequence). V was cut by 4 bases and J by 5 bases, with 12 bases left in between. The CDR3 loop spans 13 amino acids. The CDR3 here is CASSTDPGETQYF. Written as DNA, the CDR3 is TGTGCCAGCAGCACTGACCCCGGGGAGACCCAGTACTTC.